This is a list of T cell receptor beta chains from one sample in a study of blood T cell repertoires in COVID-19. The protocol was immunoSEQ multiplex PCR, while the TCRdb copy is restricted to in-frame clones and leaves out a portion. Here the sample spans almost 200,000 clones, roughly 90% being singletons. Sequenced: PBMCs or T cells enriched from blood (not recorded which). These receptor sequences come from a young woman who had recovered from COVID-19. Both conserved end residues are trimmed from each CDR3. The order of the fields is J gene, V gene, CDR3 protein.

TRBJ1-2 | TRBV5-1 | ASSLVPSSANYGYT
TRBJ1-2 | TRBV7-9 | ASSPQDSFYT
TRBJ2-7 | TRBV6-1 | ASSDRTGYSYEQY
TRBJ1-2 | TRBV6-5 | ASSFATGYHFYGYT
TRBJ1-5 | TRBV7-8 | ASSPRREEDQPQH
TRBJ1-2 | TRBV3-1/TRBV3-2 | ASSQGRSTNYGYT
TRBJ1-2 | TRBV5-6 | ASSLQTGGYGYT
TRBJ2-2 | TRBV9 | ASSVVPGFDTGELF
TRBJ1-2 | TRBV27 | ASSSGNDGYT
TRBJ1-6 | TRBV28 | ASIYATGGSPLH
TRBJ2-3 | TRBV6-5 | ASSYSRTSTDTQY
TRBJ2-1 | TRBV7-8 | ASSSRDRDSRNEQF
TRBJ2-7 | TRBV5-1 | ASSAGTGGNEQY
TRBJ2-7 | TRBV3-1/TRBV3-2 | ASSQDRGQHYEQY
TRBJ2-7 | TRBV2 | ASSSGLAGVEQY
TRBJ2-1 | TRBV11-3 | ASSLGPIAGSYNEQF
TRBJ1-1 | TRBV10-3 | AISTTRETEAF
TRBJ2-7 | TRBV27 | ASSHGQFHEQY
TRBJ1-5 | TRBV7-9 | ASSPGINQPQH
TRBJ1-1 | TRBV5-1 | ASSLDLQGTEAF
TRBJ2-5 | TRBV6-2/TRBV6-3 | ASSPQLAGGPRETQY
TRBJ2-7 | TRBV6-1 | ASSDQFPGLAAYEQY
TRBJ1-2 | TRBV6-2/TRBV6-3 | ASSYSWTGRDYGYT
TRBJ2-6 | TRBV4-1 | ASSQDREFLT
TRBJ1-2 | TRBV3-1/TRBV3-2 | ASSLRPGQGDYT
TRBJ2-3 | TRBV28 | ASKGAGVTDTQY